The next 30 T cell receptor beta chains were all read from a single sample in a study of blood T cell repertoires in COVID-19. Here immunoSEQ multiplex PCR was the method, and the copy in TCRdb shows in-frame clones only, minus some. The table lists approximately 80,000 clones, around 89% of them singletons. Sequenced: peripheral blood. These receptors all come from a human donor in a cohort sampled during active COVID-19.

This clone was detected only once. The V and J genes are TRBV9 and TRBJ2-1, with 7 positions matching TRBD2. V lost 6 bases to trimming and J lost 5 bases; unmatched junction nucleotides: 8. In germline, CDR1 is SGDLS, CDR2 YYNGEE. The CDR3 runs 14 residues. The CDR3 reads CASTLGGSHNEQFF. The DNA for the CDR3 is TGTGCCAGCACCTTGGGGGGGTCCCACAATGAGCAGTTCTTC.

The rearrangement joins TRBV7-9 to TRBJ2-2; D perhaps matches TRBD2 (5 bases). Per the germline V gene, CDR1 is SEHNR and CDR2 is FQNEAQ (reference sequence). V was cut by 3 bases and J by 7 bases, with 18 bases left in between. This CDR3 region has 16 residues. The CDR3 DNA follows: TGTGCCAGCAGCTTTCTAGCCAACCAGGAGAACGGGGAGCTGTTTTTT. Translation gives CASSFLANQENGELFF.

The chain joins TRBV6-1 to TRBJ2-1, with TRBD2 identical over 15 bases. The germline V gene has CDR1 MNHNS and CDR2 SASEGT. The V gene end was trimmed by 2 bases and the J gene end by 1 base; junction bases not matched to a gene: 12. The CDR3 totals 21 residues. The CDR3, as DNA: TGTGCCAGCAGTGAAATGGGTAGGACTAGCGGGGGGGTTGGTTCCTACAATGAGCAGTTCTTC. This translates into CASSEMGRTSGGVGSYNEQFF.

J is TRBJ2-7 and V is TRBV28; D unresolved. V shed 2 bases and J shed 2 bases, with 13 bases lying between them. CDR1 and CDR2 (germline): MDHEN, SYDVKM. CDR3 length equals 15 residues. CDR3 DNA: TGTGCCAGCAGTTTACCGTATGCGTCGGCCTACGAGCAGTACTTC. It yields the protein CASSLPYASAYEQYF.

The chain uses TRBV6-5 and TRBJ1-6; D not resolved. Between the trimmed V and J ends, which lost 5 bases and 10 bases, there was a span of 15 bases. Germline CDR1 MNHEY, CDR2 SVGAGI. This CDR3 spans 14 amino acids. CDR3 bases: TGTGCCAGCAGTCCGGGGAGGTTGCAATCACCCCTCCACTTT. It yields the protein CASSPGRLQSPLHF.

This clone was detected a few times. The chain recombines TRBV5-1 with TRBJ1-2; a possible D gene is TRBD1 (6 bases). CDR1 is SGHRS, CDR2 YFSETQ, per germline. Trimming took 0 bases from V and 4 from J, leaving 13 bases between them. This CDR3 is 15 amino acids long. The DNA of the CDR3 is TGCGCCAGCAGCTTGGAAGGGACATCCATCTATGGCTACACCTTC. Its translation: CASSLEGTSIYGYTF. Drawing the rest from reference TRBV5-1 and TRBJ1-2, the complete variable domain is KAGVTQTPRYLIKTRGQQVTLSCSPISGHRSVSWYQQTPGQGLQFLFEYFSETQRNKGNFPGRFSGRQFSNSRSEMNVSTLELGDSALYLCASSLEGTSIYGYTFGSGTRLTVV.

The chain links TRBV28 to TRBJ1-4; D remains unclear. The V gene lost 5 bases and the J gene lost 6 bases, with 13 bases spanning the gap. From germline, CDR1 is MDHEN and CDR2 SYDVKM. The CDR3 is made up of 14 amino acids. DNA of the CDR3: TGTGCCAGCAGTAGAGGTCGATGGGATGAAAAACTGTTTTTT. Translating it yields CASSRGRWDEKLFF.

This chain connects TRBV5-6 to TRBJ2-6; 7 nucleotides agree with TRBD1. CDR3 size: 17 residues. With V trimmed by 1 base and J by 0 bases, 4 bases remained unmatched. Germline V gives CDR1 SGHDT, CDR2 YYEEEE. The CDR3: CASSLTGALSGANVLTF. In DNA form, the CDR3 reads TGTGCCAGCAGCTTGACAGGGGCCCTCTCTGGGGCCAACGTCCTGACTTTC. Together with reference TRBV5-6 and TRBJ2-6, the CDR3 gives the full variable domain: DAGVTQSPTHLIKTRGQQVTLRCSPKSGHDTVSWYQQALGQGPQFIFQYYEEEERQRGNFPDRFSGHQFPNYSSELNVNALLLGDSALYLCASSLTGALSGANVLTFGAGSRLTVL.

The J gene is TRBJ2-4, the V gene TRBV19; 10 bases fit TRBD2. Germline values: CDR1 LNHDA, CDR2 SQIVND (reference sequence). V shed 2 bases and J 0 bases; nucleotides not matched to a gene: 13. This CDR3 is 20 amino acids long. CDR3 residues: CASSIFLAGAESLAKNIQYF. The CDR3 region has the DNA TGTGCCAGTAGTATATTCCTAGCGGGAGCAGAGTCCTTAGCCAAAAACATTCAGTACTTC.

The CDR3 DNA reads TGTGCCAGCAGCTTAGGAGGAGCCACCCAAGAGACCCAGTACTTC. This codes for CASSLGGATQETQYF. The gene calls are TRBV11-2 and TRBJ2-5; D is undetermined. The CDR3 runs to 15 residues. Trimming cost V 1 base and J 1 base, with 10 bases left between them. CDR1 and CDR2 (germline): SGHAT, FQNNGV.

This clone was observed once. The chain combines TRBV7-8 with TRBJ2-7; D perhaps matches TRBD2 (5 bases). There are 15 residues in the CDR3. V gave up 2 bases and J gave up 4 bases, with 15 bases separating them. Germline V gene sequence: CDR1 SGHVS, CDR2 FQNEAQ. The CDR3 nucleotides read TGTGCCAGCAGCTTAATGTCGCTAGCTGTATACGAGCAGTACTTC. This encodes CASSLMSLAVYEQYF.

This chain links TRBV5-4 with TRBJ2-1; 13 bases are a match to TRBD2. This CDR3 spans 16 amino acids. Per the germline V gene, CDR1 is SGHNT and CDR2 is YYREEE (reference sequence). After removal of 3 bases from V and 4 bases from J, the junction contained 4 bases not matched to a gene. The chain's CDR3 is CASSSRTSGGYNEQFF. DNA for the CDR3: TGTGCCAGCAGCTCCAGGACTAGCGGGGGATACAATGAGCAGTTCTTC. Complete variable domain (other parts from reference TRBV5-4 and TRBJ2-1): ETGVTQSPTHLIKTRGQQVTLRCSSQSGHNTVSWYQQALGQGPQFIFQYYREEENGRGNFPPRFSGLQFPNYSSELNVNALELDDSALYLCASSSRTSGGYNEQFFGPGTRLTVL.

This chain links TRBV3-1 (or the pseudogene TRBV3-2) with TRBJ2-2; maybe TRBD2 (5 bases). The CDR3 covers 13 residues. Trimming shortened V by 6 bases and J by 7 bases, and 12 bases separated the two germline ends. Per germline, CDR1 LGHDT and CDR2 YNNKEL (reference sequence). CDR3 nucleotides: TGTGCCAGCAGACACGGACTGAGCGGGGAGCTGTTTTTT. Amino acid sequence: CASRHGLSGELFF.

The chain employs TRBV9 and TRBJ2-7; D is perhaps TRBD1 (6 bases). The germline V and J ends were trimmed by 6 bases and 5 bases, with 21 bases remaining between them. Germline CDR1 and CDR2: SGDLS and YYNGEE. The CDR3 is 15 residues long. The CDR3 bases are TGTGCCAGCACACAGGGTTACCTTAATTTCGACGAGCAGTACTTC. Translation: CASTQGYLNFDEQYF.

This clone showed up just once. The chain is built from TRBV7-2 and TRBJ2-2; TRBD2 matches 8 bases. Per the germline V gene, CDR1 is SGHTA and CDR2 is FQGNSA. This CDR3 has 17 amino acids. The junction had 8 bases not matched to a gene; V was cut back by 2 bases and J by 3 bases. As DNA, the CDR3 is TGTGCCAGCAGCTTAATTAGTAGCGGGATTTACACCGGGGAGCTGTTTTTT. Protein product: CASSLISSGIYTGELFF.

This clone was seen just once. The J gene is TRBJ2-1, the V gene TRBV3-1 (or the pseudogene TRBV3-2), with 8 bases matching TRBD2. In germline, CDR1 is LGHDT, CDR2 YNNKEL (reference sequence). V shed 0 bases, J shed 5 bases, and the junction held 12 bases outside the gene matches. The CDR3 extends over 18 amino acids. The CDR3 region has the DNA TGTGCCAGCAGCCAAGATCTGGAAGCGGGGGTTCGCCACAATGAGCAGTTCTTC. Its translation: CASSQDLEAGVRHNEQFF.

The chain employs TRBV3-1 (or the pseudogene TRBV3-2) and TRBJ2-3, with 8 bases fitting TRBD2. J gave up 10 bases and V 3 bases, and 3 bases lay outside the gene matches. Per the germline V gene, CDR1 is LGHDT and CDR2 is YNNKEL (reference sequence). The length of the CDR3 is 12 residues. The CDR3 loop reads CASSQRTSSQYF. In DNA, the CDR3 is TGTGCCAGCAGCCAGAGGACTAGCTCGCAGTATTTT.

The rearrangement uses TRBV6-1 and TRBJ1-4; D is unresolved. This CDR3 is built from 15 residues. Trimming took 2 bases from V and 3 from J, leaving 10 bases between them. CDR1 and CDR2 from the germline V gene are MNHNS and SASEGT. This CDR3 reads CASSENSGSNEKLFF. In nucleotides, the CDR3 is TGTGCCAGCAGTGAAAACTCCGGGTCTAATGAAAAACTGTTTTTT.

The chain links TRBV27 to TRBJ2-1; D gene uncertain. The CDR3 sequence is 12 residues long. Trimming stripped 6 bases from V and 9 bases from J, with 12 bases between. The germline V gene encodes CDR1 MNHEY and CDR2 SMNVEV (reference sequence). For the CDR3, the DNA is TGTGCCAGCAGCCGGCTAGAAGGTGAGCAGTTCTTC. Amino acids: CASSRLEGEQFF.

The V and J genes are TRBV29-1 and TRBJ1-2; D is ambiguous. Germline lookup yields CDR1 SQVTM and CDR2 ANQGSEA. V lost 2 bases and J 4 bases, leaving 14 bases between the germline ends. The CDR3 consists of 14 residues. The CDR3 sequence is CSVENPGRGYGYTF. CDR3 coding DNA: TGCAGCGTTGAAAACCCAGGACGGGGCTATGGCTACACCTTC.

This clone was picked up one time. The V call is TRBV6-5, the J call TRBJ1-1, with 8 bases fitting TRBD1. Germline trimming cut 6 bases from V and 3 bases from J; bases unmatched to any gene: 6. The CDR3 is made up of 14 amino acids. The V gene's germline CDR1 is MNHEY and CDR2 SVGAGI. The CDR3 nucleotides are TGTGCCAGCAGAGCAGGACAGGGATACACTGAAGCTTTCTTT. Protein product: CASRAGQGYTEAFF.

This clone has just one count. The chain joins TRBV28 to TRBJ2-5; 7 nucleotides line up with TRBD1. The CDR3 is 16 residues long. The V gene's germline CDR1 is MDHEN and CDR2 SYDVKM. Germline trimming cut 1 base from V and 2 bases from J; bases unmatched to any gene: 7. The CDR3, as DNA: TGTGCCAGCAGTTTATCCGGGACAGCCAGTCAAGAGACCCAGTACTTC. Amino acids: CASSLSGTASQETQYF.

The chain uses TRBV5-4 and TRBJ2-7; 10 positions agree with TRBD1. V shed 1 base, J shed 3 bases, and the junction held 7 bases outside the gene matches. Germline CDR1 reads SGHNT; CDR2 reads YYREEE (reference sequence). The CDR3 contains 16 residues. The DNA for the CDR3 is TGTGCCAGCAGCTTGTGGGGGACAGGGGCGAACTACGAGCAGTACTTC. Amino acid sequence: CASSLWGTGANYEQYF.

This chain joins TRBV6-5 and TRBJ2-5; TRBD1 might be the D (5 bases). The germline CDR1 and CDR2 sequences are MNHEY and SVGAGI. With 2 bases removed from V and 5 bases from J, the gap between germline ends came to 12 bases. The CDR3 totals 14 residues. This chain's CDR3 is CASSYAPGQETQYF. Here the CDR3 DNA reads TGTGCCAGCAGTTACGCCCCAGGGCAGGAGACCCAGTACTTC.

V is TRBV15 and J is TRBJ2-2, with D perhaps matching TRBD2 (5 bases). This CDR3 has 13 amino acids. Germline V gene lookup returns CDR1 LNHNV and CDR2 YYDKDF (reference sequence). The V end lost 6 bases, the J end lost 4 bases, and 9 bases lay between the germline ends. CDR3 DNA: TGTGCCACCAGTGGCGCGGGCACCGGGGAGCTGTTTTTT. This codes for CATSGAGTGELFF.

This chain links TRBV19 with TRBJ2-1; 9 bases agree with TRBD1. Germline V CDR1 and CDR2: LNHDA, SQIVND (reference sequence). The CDR3 spans 18 residues. V gave up 3 bases and J gave up 9 bases; unmatched junction bases: 18. CDR3 amino acids: CASSMRILRDRESGEQFF. CDR3 in DNA: TGTGCCAGTAGTATGCGCATCCTCCGGGACAGGGAGTCGGGTGAGCAGTTCTTC.

The chain employs TRBV28 and TRBJ1-1; 9 bases are shared with TRBD1. CDR1 is MDHEN and CDR2 is SYDVKM in the germline V gene. CDR3 size: 15 residues. V dropped 2 bases and J dropped 6; count of bases not matched to a gene: 7. CDR3 sequence reads: CASSLLQGAMAEAFF. The CDR3 region has the DNA TGTGCCAGCAGTTTACTACAGGGGGCTATGGCTGAAGCTTTCTTT. Using reference TRBV28 and TRBJ1-1 for the parts outside the CDR3, the full variable domain is DVKVTQSSRYLVKRTGEKVFLECVQDMDHENMFWYRQDPGLGLRLIYFSYDVKMKEKGDIPEGYSVSREKKERFSLILESASTNQTSMYLCASSLLQGAMAEAFFGQGTRLTVV.

This chain links TRBV5-1 with TRBJ2-2, with D possibly being TRBD2 (7 bases). The length of the CDR3 is 16 residues. V was clipped by 1 base and J by 3 bases, with 13 bases between them. The germline V gene encodes CDR1 SGHRS and CDR2 YFSETQ. CDR3 sequence (DNA): TGCGCCAGCAGCTTGAGTCTAGGGGGGGACACCGGGGAGCTGTTTTTT. It translates to CASSLSLGGDTGELFF.

The chain recombines TRBV11-2 with TRBJ2-7; D is perhaps TRBD1 (6 bases). The CDR3 has 13 amino acids. Germline CDR1 and CDR2: SGHAT and FQNNGV. Trimming took off 6 bases at V and 5 bases at J, with 14 bases between the two ends. CDR3 DNA sequence: TGTGCCAGCAGTCCTAGGACAGTCCACGAGCAGTACTTC. Amino acids: CASSPRTVHEQYF. Full variable domain (remainder filled in from reference TRBV11-2 and TRBJ2-7): EAGVAQSPRYKIIEKRQSVAFWCNPISGHATLYWYQQILGQGPKLLIQFQNNGVVDDSQLPKDRFSAERLKGVDSTLKIQPAKLEDSAVYLCASSPRTVHEQYFGPGTRLTVT.

The gene calls are TRBV9 and TRBJ1-2; the D gene is possibly TRBD1 (5 bases). V was shortened by 0 bases and J by 8 bases, with 17 bases between the two germline ends. This CDR3 comprises 15 residues. Per germline, CDR1 SGDLS and CDR2 YYNGEE. The CDR3 nucleotides are TGTGCCAGCAGCGTAGGGACAAACACCCATAGGGGCTACACCTTC. It codes for CASSVGTNTHRGYTF.